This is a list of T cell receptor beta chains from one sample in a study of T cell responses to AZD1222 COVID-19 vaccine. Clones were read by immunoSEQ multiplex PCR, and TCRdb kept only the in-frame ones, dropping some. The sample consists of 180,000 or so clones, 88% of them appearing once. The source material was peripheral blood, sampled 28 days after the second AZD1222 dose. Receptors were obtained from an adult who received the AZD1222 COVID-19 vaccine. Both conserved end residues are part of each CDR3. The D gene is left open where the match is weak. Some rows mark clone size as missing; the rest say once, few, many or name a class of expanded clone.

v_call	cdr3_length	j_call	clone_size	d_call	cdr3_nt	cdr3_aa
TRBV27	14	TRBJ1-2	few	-	TGTGCCAGCAGTTTAGAACCGGCGCTGTATGGCTACACCTTC	CASSLEPALYGYTF
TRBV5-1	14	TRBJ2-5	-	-	TGCGCCAGCAGCTTGGGGACAGACTATGAGACCCAGTACTTC	CASSLGTDYETQYF
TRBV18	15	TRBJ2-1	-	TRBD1	TGTGCCAGCTCAAGGACAGGGGGGTCCTACAATGAGCAGTTCTTC	CASSRTGGSYNEQFF
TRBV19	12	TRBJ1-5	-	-	TGTGCCAGTAGTATGAGCAATCAGCCCCAGCATTTT	CASSMSNQPQHF
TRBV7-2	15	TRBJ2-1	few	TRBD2	TGTGCCAGCAGCCCCTTGACTAGCGGGAGTAATGAGCAGTTCTTC	CASSPLTSGSNEQFF
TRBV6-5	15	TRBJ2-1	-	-	TGTGCCAGCAGCTACCAACTTGGCAGGGCGGATGAGCAGTTCTTC	CASSYQLGRADEQFF
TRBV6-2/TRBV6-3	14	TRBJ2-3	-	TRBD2	TGTGCCAGCAGTTACCGGGAGGGCCCAGATACGCAGTATTTT	CASSYREGPDTQYF
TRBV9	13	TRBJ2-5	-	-	TGTGCCAGCAGCCCCTTCCCTCTCCAGACCCAGTACTTC	CASSPFPLQTQYF
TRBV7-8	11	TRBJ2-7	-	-	TGTGCCAGCAGCTTAAGGGGCGAGCAGTACTTC	CASSLRGEQYF
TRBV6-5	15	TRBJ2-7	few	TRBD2	TGTGCCAGCAGTTACGGGCGGGAGGTTGCCTACGAGCAGTACTTC	CASSYGREVAYEQYF
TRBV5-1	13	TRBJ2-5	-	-	TGCGCCAGCAGCTTCGGGGGAGGAGAGACCCAGTACTTC	CASSFGGGETQYF
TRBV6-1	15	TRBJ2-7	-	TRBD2	TGTGCCAGTAGTCCCCCGACTAGCGGGAGGCGCGAGCAGTACTTC	CASSPPTSGRREQYF
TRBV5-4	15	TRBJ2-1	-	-	TGTGCCAGCAGCCATAGCGGAAGCTCCTACAATGAGCAGTTCTTC	CASSHSGSSYNEQFF
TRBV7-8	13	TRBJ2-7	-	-	TGTGCCAGCAGCTTAGCTGGGGGGTACGAGCAGTACTTC	CASSLAGGYEQYF
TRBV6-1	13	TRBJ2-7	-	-	TGTGCCAGCAATTACGACAGGTCCGTGGGAGGGTACTTC	CASNYDRSVGGYF
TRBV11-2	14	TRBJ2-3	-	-	TGTGCCAGCAGCTTCCAAAGGCCGAGAGATACGCAGTATTTT	CASSFQRPRDTQYF
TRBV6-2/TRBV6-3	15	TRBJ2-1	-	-	TGTGCCAGCAGTGACCTACAGGGATCCTACAATGAGCAGTTCTTC	CASSDLQGSYNEQFF
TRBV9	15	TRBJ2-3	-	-	TGTGCCAGCAGCGTAGAAGGGAGCAGGAGAGATACGCAGTATTTT	CASSVEGSRRDTQYF
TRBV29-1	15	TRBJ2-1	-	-	TGCAGCGTGAGCCTGTTGGGATCCGGCTACAATGAGCAGTTCTTC	CSVSLLGSGYNEQFF
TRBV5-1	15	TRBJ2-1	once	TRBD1	TGCGCCAGCAGCCTTACAGGGGCTATCGACAATGAGCAGTTCTTC	CASSLTGAIDNEQFF
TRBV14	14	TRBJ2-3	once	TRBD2	TGTGCCAGCAGCCCCAGGACTAGCGGGAGTCGGGCGTTATTT	CASSPRTSGSRALF
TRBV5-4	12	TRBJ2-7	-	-	TGTGCCAGCAGCTTGAACAAGTACGAGCAGTACTTC	CASSLNKYEQYF